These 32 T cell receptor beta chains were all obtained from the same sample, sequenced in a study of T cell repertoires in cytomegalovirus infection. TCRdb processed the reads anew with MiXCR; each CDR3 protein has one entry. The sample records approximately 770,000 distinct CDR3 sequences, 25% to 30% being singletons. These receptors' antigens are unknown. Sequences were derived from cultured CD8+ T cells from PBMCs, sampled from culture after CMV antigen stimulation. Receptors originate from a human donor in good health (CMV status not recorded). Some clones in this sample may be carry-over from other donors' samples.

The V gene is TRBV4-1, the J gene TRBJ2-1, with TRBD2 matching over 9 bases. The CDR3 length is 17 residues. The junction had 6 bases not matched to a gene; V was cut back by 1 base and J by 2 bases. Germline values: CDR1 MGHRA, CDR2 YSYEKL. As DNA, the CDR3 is TGCGCCAGCAGCCAAGCTCCTAGCGGGGACGCCTACAATGAGCAGTTCTTC. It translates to CASSQAPSGDAYNEQFF.

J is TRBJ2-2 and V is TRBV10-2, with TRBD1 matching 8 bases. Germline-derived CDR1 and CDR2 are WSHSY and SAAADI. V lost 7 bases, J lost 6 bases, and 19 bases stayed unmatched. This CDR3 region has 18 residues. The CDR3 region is CASTLEQGALRRSGELFF. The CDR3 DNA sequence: TGCGCCAGCACTCTAGAGCAGGGGGCGTTAAGGAGGTCCGGGGAGCTGTTTTTT.

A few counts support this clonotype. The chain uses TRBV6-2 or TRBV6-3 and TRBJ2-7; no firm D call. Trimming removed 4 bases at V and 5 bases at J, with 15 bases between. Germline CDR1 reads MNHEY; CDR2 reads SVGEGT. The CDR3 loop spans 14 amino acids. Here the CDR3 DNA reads TGTGCCAGCAGTTCCCGTCTGGGGAAGGACGAGCAGTACGTC. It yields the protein CASSSRLGKDEQYV.

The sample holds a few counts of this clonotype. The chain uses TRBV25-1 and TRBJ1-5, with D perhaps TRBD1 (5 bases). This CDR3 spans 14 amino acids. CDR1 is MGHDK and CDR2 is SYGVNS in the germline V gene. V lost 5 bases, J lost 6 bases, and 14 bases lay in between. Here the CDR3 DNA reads TGTGCCAGCAGTCGTGGACACCTAAGTCAGCCCCAGCATTTT. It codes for CASSRGHLSQPQHF.

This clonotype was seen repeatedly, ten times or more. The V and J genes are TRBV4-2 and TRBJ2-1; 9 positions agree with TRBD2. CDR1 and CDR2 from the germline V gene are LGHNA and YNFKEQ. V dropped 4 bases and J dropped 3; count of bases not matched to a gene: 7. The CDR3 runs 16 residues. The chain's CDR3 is CASSPGAGGNYNEQFF. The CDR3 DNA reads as TGTGCCAGCAGCCCGGGGGCGGGGGGGAACTACAATGAGCAGTTCTTC.

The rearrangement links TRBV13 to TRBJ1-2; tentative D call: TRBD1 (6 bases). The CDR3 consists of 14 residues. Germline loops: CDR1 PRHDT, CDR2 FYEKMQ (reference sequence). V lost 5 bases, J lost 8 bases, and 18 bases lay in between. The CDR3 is CASSPRAQGYGYTF. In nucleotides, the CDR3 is TGTGCCAGCAGCCCTAGGGCCCAGGGGTACGGCTACACCTTC.

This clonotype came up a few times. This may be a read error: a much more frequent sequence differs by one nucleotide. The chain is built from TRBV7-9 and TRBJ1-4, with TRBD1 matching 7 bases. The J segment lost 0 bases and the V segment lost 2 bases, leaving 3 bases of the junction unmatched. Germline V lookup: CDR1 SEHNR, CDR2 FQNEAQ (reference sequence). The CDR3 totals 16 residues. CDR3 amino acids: CASSLWQGATNEKLFF. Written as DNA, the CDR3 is TGTGCCAGCAGCTTATGGCAGGGGGCAACTAATGAAAAACTGTTTTTT.

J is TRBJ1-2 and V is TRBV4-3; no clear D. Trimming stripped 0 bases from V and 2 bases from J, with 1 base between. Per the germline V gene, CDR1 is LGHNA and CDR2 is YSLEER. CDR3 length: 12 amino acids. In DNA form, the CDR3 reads TGCGCCAGCAGCCAAGAAAACTATGGCTACACCTTC. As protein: CASSQENYGYTF.

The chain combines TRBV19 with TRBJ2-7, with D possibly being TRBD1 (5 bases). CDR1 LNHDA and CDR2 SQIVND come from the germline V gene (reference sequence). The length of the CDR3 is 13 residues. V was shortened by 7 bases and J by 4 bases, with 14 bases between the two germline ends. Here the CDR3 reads CASKGRARYEQYF. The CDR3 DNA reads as TGTGCCAGTAAGGGCAGGGCAAGGTACGAGCAGTACTTC.

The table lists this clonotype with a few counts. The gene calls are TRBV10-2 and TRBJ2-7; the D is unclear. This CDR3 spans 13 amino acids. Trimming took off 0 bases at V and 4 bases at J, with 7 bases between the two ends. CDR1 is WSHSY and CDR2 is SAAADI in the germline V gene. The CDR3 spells CASSESPDYEQYF. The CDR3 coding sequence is TGCGCCAGCAGTGAGTCGCCCGATTACGAGCAGTACTTC.

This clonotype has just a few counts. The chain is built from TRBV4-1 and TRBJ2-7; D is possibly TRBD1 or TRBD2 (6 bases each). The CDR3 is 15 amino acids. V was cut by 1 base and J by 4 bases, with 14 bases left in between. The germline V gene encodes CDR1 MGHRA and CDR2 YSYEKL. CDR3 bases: TGCGCCAGCAGCCAAGGGAGATGGGGGGCATACGAGCAGTACTTC. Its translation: CASSQGRWGAYEQYF.

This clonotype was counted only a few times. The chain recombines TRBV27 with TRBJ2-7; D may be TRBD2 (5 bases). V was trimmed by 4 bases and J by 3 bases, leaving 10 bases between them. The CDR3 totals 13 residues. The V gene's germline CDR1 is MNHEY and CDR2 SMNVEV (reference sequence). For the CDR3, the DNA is TGTGCCAGCAGTTCCGGGATAGGCTACGAGCAGTACTTC. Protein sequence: CASSSGIGYEQYF.

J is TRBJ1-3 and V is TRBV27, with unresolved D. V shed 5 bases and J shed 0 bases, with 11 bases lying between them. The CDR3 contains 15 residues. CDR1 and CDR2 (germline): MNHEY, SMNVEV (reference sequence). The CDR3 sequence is CASSDDASSGNTIYF. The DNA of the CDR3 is TGTGCCAGCAGTGACGACGCGAGCTCTGGAAACACCATATATTTT.

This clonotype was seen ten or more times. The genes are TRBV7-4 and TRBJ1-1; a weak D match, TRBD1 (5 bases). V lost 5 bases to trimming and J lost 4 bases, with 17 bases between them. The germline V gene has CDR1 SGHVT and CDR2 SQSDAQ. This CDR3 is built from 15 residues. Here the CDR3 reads CASSPRGGTGTEAFF. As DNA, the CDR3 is TGTGCCAGCAGCCCCCGGGGGGGAACGGGCACTGAAGCTTTCTTT.

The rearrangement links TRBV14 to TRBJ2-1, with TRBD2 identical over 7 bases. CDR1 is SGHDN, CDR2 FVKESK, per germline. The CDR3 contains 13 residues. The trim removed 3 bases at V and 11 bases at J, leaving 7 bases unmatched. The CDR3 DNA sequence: TGTGCCAGCAGCCAGGGGGGGGGGAGTAAGCAGTTCTTC. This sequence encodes CASSQGGGSKQFF.

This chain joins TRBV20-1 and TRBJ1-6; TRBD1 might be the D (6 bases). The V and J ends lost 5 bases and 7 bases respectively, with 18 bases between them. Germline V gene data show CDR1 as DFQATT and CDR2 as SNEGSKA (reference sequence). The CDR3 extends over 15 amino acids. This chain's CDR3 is CSASPGAPLNSPLHF. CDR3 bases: TGCAGTGCTTCCCCAGGGGCGCCTCTAAATTCACCCCTCCACTTT.

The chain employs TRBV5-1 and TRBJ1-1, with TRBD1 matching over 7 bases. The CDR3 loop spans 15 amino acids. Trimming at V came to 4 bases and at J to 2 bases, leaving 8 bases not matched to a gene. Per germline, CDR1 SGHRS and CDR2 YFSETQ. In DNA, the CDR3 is TGCGCCAGCAGCCCATACGGGACAGTCAACACTGAAGCTTTCTTT. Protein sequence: CASSPYGTVNTEAFF.

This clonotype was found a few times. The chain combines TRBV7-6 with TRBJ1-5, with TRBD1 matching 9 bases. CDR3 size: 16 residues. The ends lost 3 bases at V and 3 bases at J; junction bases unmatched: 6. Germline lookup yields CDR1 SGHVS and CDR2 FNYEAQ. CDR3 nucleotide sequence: TGTGCCAGCAGCTTGACAGGGGGAATCGACAATCAGCCCCAGCATTTT. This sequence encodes CASSLTGGIDNQPQHF.

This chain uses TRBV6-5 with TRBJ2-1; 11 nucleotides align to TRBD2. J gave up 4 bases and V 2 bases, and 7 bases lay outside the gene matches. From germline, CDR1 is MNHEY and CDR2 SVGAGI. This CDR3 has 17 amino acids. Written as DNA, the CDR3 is TGTGCCAGCAGTTACACCTTAGCGGGGGGGCCTTACAATGAGCAGTTCTTC. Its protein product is CASSYTLAGGPYNEQFF.

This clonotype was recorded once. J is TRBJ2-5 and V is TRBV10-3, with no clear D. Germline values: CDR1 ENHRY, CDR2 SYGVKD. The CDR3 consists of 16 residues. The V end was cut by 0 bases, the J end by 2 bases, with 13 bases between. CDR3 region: CAISESYDPLQETQYF. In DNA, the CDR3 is TGTGCCATCAGTGAGTCGTACGACCCCTTACAAGAGACCCAGTACTTC.

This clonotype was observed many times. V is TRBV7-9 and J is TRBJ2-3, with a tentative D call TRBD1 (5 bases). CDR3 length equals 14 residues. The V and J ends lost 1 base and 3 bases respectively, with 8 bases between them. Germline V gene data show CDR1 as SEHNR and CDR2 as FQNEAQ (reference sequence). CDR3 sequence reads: CASSLVGQTDTQYF. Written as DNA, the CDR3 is TGTGCCAGCAGCTTAGTGGGGCAGACAGATACGCAGTATTTT.

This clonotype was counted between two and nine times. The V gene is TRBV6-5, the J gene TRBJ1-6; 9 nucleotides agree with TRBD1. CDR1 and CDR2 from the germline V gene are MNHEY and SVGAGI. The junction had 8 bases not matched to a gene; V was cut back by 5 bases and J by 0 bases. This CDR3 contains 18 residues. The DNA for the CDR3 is TGTGCCAGCAGTCCCCGGGACAGGGTTGGCTCCTATAATTCACCCCTCCACTTT. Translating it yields CASSPRDRVGSYNSPLHF.

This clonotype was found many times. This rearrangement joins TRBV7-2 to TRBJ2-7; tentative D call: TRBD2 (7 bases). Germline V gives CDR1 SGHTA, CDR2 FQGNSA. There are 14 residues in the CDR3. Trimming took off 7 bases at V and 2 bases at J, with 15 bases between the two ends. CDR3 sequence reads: CASNRGGPPYEQYV. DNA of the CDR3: TGTGCCAGCAATAGGGGGGGCCCCCCCTACGAGCAGTACGTC.

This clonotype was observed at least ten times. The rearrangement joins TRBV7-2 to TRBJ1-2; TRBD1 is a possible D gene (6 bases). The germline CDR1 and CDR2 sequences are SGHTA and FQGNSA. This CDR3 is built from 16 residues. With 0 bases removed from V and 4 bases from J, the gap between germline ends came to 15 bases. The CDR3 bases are TGTGCCAGCAGCTTAGCAGTTGGGGGCGCCGGCTATGGCTACACCTTC. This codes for CASSLAVGGAGYGYTF.

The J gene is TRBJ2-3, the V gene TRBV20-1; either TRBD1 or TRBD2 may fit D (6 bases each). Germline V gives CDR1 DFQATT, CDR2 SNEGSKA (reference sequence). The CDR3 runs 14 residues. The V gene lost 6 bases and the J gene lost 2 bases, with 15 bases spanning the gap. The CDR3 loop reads CSAAGHDFTDTQYF. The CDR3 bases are TGCAGTGCGGCGGGACACGATTTCACAGATACGCAGTATTTT.

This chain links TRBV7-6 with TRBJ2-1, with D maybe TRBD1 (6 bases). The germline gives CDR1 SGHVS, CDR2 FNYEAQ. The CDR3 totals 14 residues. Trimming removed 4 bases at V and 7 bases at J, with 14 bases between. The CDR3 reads CASSSQQGLNEQFF. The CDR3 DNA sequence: TGTGCCAGCAGCTCGCAACAGGGATTAAATGAGCAGTTCTTC.

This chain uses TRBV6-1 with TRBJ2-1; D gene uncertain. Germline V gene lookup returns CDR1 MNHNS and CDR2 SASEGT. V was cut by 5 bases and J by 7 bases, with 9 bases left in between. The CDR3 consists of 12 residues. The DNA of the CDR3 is TGTGCCAGCAGTTATGACTTTAATGAGCAGTTCTTC. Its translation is CASSYDFNEQFF.

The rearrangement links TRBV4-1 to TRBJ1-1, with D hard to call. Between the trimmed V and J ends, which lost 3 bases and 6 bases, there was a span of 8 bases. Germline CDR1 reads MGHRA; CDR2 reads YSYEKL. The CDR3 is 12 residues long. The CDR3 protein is CASSQTGAEAFF. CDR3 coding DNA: TGCGCCAGCAGCCAGACGGGAGCTGAAGCTTTCTTT.

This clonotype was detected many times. The CDR3 reads CASRLQGGNQPQHF. The DNA of the CDR3 is TGTGCCAGCAGGCTACAGGGGGGAAATCAGCCCCAGCATTTT. The chain joins TRBV12-3 or TRBV12-4 to TRBJ1-5; 8 bases match TRBD1. The CDR3 is made up of 14 amino acids. The V gene end was trimmed by 6 bases and the J gene end by 4 bases; junction bases not matched to a gene: 5.

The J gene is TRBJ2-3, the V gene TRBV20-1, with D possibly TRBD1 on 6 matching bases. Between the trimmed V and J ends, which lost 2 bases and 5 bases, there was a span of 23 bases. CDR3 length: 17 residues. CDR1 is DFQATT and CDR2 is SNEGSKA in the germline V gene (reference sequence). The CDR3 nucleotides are TGCAGTGCTAGAAGACCGACAGGCCCCAGGTCGGGAGATACGCAGTATTTT. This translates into CSARRPTGPRSGDTQYF.

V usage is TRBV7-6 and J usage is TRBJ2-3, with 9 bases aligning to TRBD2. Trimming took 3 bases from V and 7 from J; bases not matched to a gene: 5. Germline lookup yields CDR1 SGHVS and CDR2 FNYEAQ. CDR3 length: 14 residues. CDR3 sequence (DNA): TGTGCCAGCAGCTTTAGCGGGGGCGTACATACGCAGTATTTT. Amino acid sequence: CASSFSGGVHTQYF.

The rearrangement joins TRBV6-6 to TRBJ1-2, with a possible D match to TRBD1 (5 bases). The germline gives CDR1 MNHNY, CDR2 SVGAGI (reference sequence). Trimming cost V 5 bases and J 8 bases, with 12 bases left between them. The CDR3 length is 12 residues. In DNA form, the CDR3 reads TGTGCCAGCAGTCTGGGACTTATGGGCTACACCTTC. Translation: CASSLGLMGYTF.